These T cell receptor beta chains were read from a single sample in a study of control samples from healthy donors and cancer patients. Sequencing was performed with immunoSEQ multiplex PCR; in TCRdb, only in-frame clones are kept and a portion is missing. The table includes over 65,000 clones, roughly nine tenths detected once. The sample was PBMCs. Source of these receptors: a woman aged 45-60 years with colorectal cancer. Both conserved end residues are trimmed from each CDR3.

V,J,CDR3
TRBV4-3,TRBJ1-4,ASSQDFLGGGGNEKLF
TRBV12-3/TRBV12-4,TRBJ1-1,ASSLEIRGEAF
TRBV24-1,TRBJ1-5,ATPPKGMMINQPQH
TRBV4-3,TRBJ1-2,ASSPRDRSVYGYT
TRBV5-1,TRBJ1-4,ASSLGQGSTNEKLF
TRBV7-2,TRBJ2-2,ASSFTSGGNTGELF
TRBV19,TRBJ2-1,ASSLTGTGGFDEQF
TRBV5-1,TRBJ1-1,ASSLSDRSEAF
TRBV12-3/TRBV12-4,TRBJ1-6,ASSLANSPLH
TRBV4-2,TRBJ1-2,ASSQVAGVNLYGYT
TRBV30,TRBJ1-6,AWAASYNSPLH
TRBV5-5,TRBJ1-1,ASSLGQGVGNTEAF
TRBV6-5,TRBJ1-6,ASTFRDRANSPLH
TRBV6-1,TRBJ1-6,ASSEVLDRDSPLH
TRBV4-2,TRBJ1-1,ASSQDPGQGSNTEAF
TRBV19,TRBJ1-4,ASMGLQGSNEKLF
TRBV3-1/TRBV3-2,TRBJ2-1,ASSQGQGNKNEQF
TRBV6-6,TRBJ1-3,ASTPDGGGSGNTIY
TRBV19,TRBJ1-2,ASSTTSSGRRGYT
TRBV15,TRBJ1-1,ATSRDLGMNTEAF
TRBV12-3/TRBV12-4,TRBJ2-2,ASSALNTGELF
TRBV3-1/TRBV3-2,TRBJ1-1,ASSPTGGDEAF
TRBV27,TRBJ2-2,ASSLTGFARTGELF
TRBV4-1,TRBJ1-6,ASSQEVSGTVRPLH
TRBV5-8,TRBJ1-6,ASSSVGRDSPLH
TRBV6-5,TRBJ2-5,ASSYKFSGRQETQY
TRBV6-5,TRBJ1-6,ASQVVDNSPLH
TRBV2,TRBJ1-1,ASSGEGNTEAF
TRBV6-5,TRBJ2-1,ASSYSRVGLNEQF
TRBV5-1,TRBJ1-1,ASSWGQSYMNTEAF
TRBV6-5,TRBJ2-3,ASSLGHGDTQY
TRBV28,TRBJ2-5,ASSLAPGGLGETQY
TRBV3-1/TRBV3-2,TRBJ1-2,ASSLRGDANYGYT
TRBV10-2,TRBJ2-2,ASRDQGRNTGELF
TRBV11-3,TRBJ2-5,ASSRGLQETQY
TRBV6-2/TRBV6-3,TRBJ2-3,ASSHSTGGPDTDTQY
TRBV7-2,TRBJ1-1,ASSLGAGNTEAF
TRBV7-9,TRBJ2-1,ASSSRSARATYNEQF
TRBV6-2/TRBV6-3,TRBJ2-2,ASSYGRSNTGELF
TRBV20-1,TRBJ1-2,SADRDHGYT
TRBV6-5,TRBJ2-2,ASSPNRIATGELF
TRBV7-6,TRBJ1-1,ASSLDQNTEAF
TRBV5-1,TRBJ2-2,ASSLERPITGELF
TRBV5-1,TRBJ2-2,ASRWESNTGELF
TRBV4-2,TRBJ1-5,ASSQDFLNQPQH
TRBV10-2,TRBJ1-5,ASSDGNQPQH
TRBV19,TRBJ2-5,ASSPRGRVLQETQY
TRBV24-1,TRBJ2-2,ATSDPGQGGGELF
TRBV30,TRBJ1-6,AWSVSHRDSPLH
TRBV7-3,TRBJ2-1,ASSLTRDEQF
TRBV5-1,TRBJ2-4,ASSRTGAENIQY
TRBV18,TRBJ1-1,ASSPGRDTEAF
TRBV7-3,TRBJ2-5,ASSPSPAAETQY
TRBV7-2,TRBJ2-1,ASSPAELSNNEQF
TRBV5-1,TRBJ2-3,ASILGTSGTDTQY